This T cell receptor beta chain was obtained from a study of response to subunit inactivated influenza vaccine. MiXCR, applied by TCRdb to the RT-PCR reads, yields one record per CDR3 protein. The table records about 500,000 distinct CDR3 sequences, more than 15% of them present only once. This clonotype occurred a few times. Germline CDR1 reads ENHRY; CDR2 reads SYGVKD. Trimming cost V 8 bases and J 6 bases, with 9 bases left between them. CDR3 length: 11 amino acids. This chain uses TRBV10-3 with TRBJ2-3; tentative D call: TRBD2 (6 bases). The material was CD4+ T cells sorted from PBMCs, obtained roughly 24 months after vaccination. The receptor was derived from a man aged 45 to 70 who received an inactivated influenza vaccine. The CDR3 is CAILLADTQYF. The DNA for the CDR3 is TGTGCCATCTTGCTAGCGGATACGCAGTATTTT.